A single sample gave rise to the 7 T cell receptor beta chains below, sequenced in a study of blood T cell repertoires in COVID-19. TCRdb keeps only in-frame clones here, not all; method: immunoSEQ multiplex PCR. This sample has about 76,000 clones, with roughly nine tenths found just once. Sequenced: peripheral blood. These receptors all stem from a man over 45 with acute or convalescent COVID-19.

This chain joins TRBV11-2 and TRBJ2-7; D is possibly TRBD2 (6 bases). This CDR3 region has 15 residues. The germline V and J ends were trimmed by 1 base and 6 bases, with 16 bases remaining between them. Germline CDR1 SGHAT, CDR2 FQNNGV. Here the CDR3 DNA reads TGTGCCAGCAGCTTAGTGGTAGGGGACGGGGGCGAGCAGTACTTC. The encoded protein is CASSLVVGDGGEQYF.

The chain carries TRBV19 and TRBJ1-5, with 7 bases fitting TRBD1. This CDR3 is built from 15 residues. The J segment lost 3 bases and the V segment lost 6 bases, leaving 8 bases of the junction unmatched. Germline V CDR1 and CDR2: LNHDA, SQIVND (reference sequence). CDR3 sequence: CASRLDRAANQPQHF. The CDR3 bases are TGTGCCAGTAGGCTCGACAGGGCGGCCAATCAGCCCCAGCATTTT.

This clone showed up just once. V is TRBV4-2 and J is TRBJ2-2, with 8 nucleotides matching TRBD1. The CDR3 is made up of 16 amino acids. After removal of 6 bases from V and 0 bases from J, the junction contained 6 bases not matched to a gene. Germline V CDR1 and CDR2: LGHNA, YNFKEQ. CDR3 bases: TGTGCCAGCAGACTCCGGACAGGGCCGAACACCGGGGAGCTGTTTTTT. Residues: CASRLRTGPNTGELFF.

This chain connects TRBV6-5 to TRBJ1-4; possible D gene TRBD1, 6 bases. CDR3 length: 14 residues. Looked up from germline, CDR1 is MNHEY and CDR2 is SVGAGI. The V gene lost 7 bases and the J gene lost 11 bases, with 20 bases spanning the gap. The CDR3 nucleotides read TGTGCCAGCACCACCGGGGAGGGCACAGGGAAACTGTTTTTT. This translates into CASTTGEGTGKLFF.

This chain links TRBV10-1 with TRBJ2-1; possibly TRBD2 for D (5 bases). The V and J ends lost 3 bases and 4 bases respectively, with 7 bases between them. The CDR3 has 13 amino acids. Germline V lookup: CDR1 WNHNN, CDR2 SYGVQD (reference sequence). The CDR3 reads CASSEEGYNEQFF. CDR3 DNA: TGCGCCAGCAGTGAAGAGGGTTACAATGAGCAGTTCTTC.

The chain combines TRBV6-6 with TRBJ1-5, with 8 bases matching TRBD1. V trimming: 0 bases; J trimming: 4 bases; junction bases outside the gene matches: 5. This CDR3 comprises 16 residues. Germline loops: CDR1 MNHNY, CDR2 SVGAGI (reference sequence). The CDR3 nucleotides are TGTGCCAGCAGTTACTCGGTCGGACAGGGTAATCAGCCCCAGCATTTT. This sequence encodes CASSYSVGQGNQPQHF.

The V gene is TRBV5-1, the J gene TRBJ2-1, with 12 nucleotides matching TRBD2. The V gene end was trimmed by 1 base and the J gene end by 10 bases; junction bases not matched to a gene: 12. The CDR3 extends over 17 amino acids. Germline CDR1 is SGHRS and CDR2 is YFSETQ. CDR3 protein: CASSLRASGGAEREQFF. The CDR3 DNA is TGCGCCAGCAGCTTGAGGGCTAGCGGGGGGGCCGAGCGGGAGCAGTTCTTC.